This T cell receptor (beta chain) was sequenced for a study of T cell responses to AZD1222 COVID-19 vaccine. Here immunoSEQ multiplex PCR was the method, and the copy in TCRdb shows in-frame clones only, minus some. The sample consists of about 150,000 clones, 92% of them appearing once. The CDR3 extends over 14 amino acids. Germline CDR1 reads MRHNA; CDR2 reads SNTAGT. Trimming pared 8 bases from V and 4 bases from J, leaving 16 bases between. The chain is built from TRBV6-4 and TRBJ2-3; D remains unclear. Sequences were derived from peripheral blood, sampled 28 days after the second AZD1222 dose. This clonotype was sampled from an adult who received the AZD1222 COVID-19 vaccine. The CDR3 DNA sequence: TGTGCCAGCTCAGAGACATCAGTCGCAGATACGCAGTATTTT. Its translation is CASSETSVADTQYF.